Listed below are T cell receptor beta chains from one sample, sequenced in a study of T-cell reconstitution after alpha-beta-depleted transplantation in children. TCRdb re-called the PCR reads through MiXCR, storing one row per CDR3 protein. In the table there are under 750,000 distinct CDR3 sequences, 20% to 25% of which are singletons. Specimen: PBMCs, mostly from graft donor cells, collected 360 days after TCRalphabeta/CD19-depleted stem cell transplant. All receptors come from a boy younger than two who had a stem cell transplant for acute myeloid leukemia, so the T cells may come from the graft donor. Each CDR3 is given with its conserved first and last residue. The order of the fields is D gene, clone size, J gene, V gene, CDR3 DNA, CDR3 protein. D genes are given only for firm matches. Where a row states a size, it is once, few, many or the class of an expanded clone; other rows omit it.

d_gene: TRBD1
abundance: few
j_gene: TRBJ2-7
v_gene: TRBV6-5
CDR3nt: TGTGCCAGCAGTTACACCGGGACAGGGGTCTACGAGCAGTACTTC
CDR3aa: CASSYTGTGVYEQYF

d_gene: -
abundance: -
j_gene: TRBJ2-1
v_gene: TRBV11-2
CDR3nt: TGTGCCAGCAGCTTAGATCGCGCGAACAATGAGCAGTTCTTC
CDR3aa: CASSLDRANNEQFF

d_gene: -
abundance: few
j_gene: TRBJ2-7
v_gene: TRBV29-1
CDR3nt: TGCAGCGTTGGCTCTTGGGCAGTCTCCTACGAGCAGTACTTC
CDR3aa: CSVGSWAVSYEQYF

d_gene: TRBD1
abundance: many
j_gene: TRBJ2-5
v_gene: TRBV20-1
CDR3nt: TGCAGTGCTTCGCCCGACAGGGGACAAGAGACCCAGTACTTC
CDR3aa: CSASPDRGQETQYF

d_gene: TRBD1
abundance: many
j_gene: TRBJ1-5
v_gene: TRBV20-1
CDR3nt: TGCAGTGCGAGTGACAGGGGCCATCAGCCCCAGCATTTT
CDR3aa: CSASDRGHQPQHF

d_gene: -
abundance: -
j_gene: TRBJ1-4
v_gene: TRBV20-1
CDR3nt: TGCAGTGCTAGGCTAACAACTAATGAAAAACTGTTTTTT
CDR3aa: CSARLTTNEKLFF

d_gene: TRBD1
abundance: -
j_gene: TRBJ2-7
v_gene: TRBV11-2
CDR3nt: TGTGCCAGCAGCCTTGACAGGGACGTGATGGTGAGATCCTACGAGCAGTACTTC
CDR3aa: CASSLDRDVMVRSYEQYF

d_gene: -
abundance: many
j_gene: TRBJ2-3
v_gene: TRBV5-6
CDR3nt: TGTGCCAGCAGCTTGGAGAGCGGTATCACAGATACGCAGTATTTT
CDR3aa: CASSLESGITDTQYF

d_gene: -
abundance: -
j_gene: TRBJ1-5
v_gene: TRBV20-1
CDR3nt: TGCAGTGCTCTCAAGGGGTTCTATAGCAATCAGCCCCAGCATTTT
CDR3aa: CSALKGFYSNQPQHF

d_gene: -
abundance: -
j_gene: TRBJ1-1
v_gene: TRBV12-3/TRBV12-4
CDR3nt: TGTGCCAGCAGTTTAGCGGGTCAGGCTTTCTTT
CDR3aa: CASSLAGQAFF

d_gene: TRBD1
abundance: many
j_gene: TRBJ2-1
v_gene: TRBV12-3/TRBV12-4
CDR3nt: TGTGCCAGCAGTTCCGGGACAGGGAATGGGTTCTTC
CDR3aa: CASSSGTGNGFF

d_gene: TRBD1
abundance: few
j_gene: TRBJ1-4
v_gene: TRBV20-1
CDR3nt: TGCAGTGCTAGAGGCGACAGGGCCGAAAAACTGTTTTTT
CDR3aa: CSARGDRAEKLFF

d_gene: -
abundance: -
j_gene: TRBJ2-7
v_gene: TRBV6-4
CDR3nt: TGTGCCAGCAGTGACGCCAGGGGGGGCCCAAGGTCCTACGAGCAGTACTTC
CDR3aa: CASSDARGGPRSYEQYF

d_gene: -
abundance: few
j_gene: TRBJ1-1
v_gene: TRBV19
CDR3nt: TGTGCCAGTAGTATATGGACACCGCCTGAAGCTTTCTTT
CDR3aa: CASSIWTPPEAFF

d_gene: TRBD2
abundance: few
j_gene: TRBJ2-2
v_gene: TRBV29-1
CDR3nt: TGCAGCGTTGAAGATTGGAGCGGGGGGATGAACACCGGGGAGCTGTTTTTT
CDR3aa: CSVEDWSGGMNTGELFF

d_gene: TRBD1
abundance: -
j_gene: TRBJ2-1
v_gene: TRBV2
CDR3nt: TGTGCCAGCATTCCAGGGCAGGGGGCCTACAATGAGCAGTTCTTC
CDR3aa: CASIPGQGAYNEQFF

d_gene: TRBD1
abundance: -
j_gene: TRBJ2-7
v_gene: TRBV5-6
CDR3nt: TGTGCCAGCAGCTATAGACCGGGACAGGCCCGCTACGAGCAGTACTTC
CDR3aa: CASSYRPGQARYEQYF

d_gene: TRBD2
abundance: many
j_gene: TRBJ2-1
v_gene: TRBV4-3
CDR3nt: TGCGCCAGCAGCCAGAATATCGGGGGGGGCCTCTCTGTATACAATGAGCAGTTCTTC
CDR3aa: CASSQNIGGGLSVYNEQFF

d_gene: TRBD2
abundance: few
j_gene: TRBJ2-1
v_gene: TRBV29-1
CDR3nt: TGCAGCGTGGCAGGCGCGGGGGGTAGTAATGAGCAGTTCTTC
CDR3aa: CSVAGAGGSNEQFF

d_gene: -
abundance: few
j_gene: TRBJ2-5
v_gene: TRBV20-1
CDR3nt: TGCAGTGCTAGCATCACTGGCCAAGAGACCCAGTACTTC
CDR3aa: CSASITGQETQYF

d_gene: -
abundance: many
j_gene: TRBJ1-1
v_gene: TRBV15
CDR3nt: TGTGCCACCAGCAGAACAACCAGGGTGACGGCTTTCTTT
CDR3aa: CATSRTTRVTAFF

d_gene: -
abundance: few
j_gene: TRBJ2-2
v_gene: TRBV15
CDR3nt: TGTGCCACCAGCAGAGATAGAGGGGCCGCGAACACCGGGGAGCTGTTTTTT
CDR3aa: CATSRDRGAANTGELFF

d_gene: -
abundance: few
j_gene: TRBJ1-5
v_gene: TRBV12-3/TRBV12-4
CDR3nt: TGTGCCAGCAGGCGGGGTATTGATCAGCCCCAGCATTTT
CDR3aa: CASRRGIDQPQHF

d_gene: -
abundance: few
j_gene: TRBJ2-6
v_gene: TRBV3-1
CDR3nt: TGTGCCAGCAGCCAAATCTCTGGGGCCAACGTCCTGACTTTC
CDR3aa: CASSQISGANVLTF

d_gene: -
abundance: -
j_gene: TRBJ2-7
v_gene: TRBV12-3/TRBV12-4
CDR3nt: TGTGCCAGCAGACAAACGGGGGTCTACGAGCAGTACTTC
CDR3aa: CASRQTGVYEQYF

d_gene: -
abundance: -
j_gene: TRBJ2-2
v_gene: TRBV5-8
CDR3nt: TGTGCCAGCAGCTTGGGCGGGCGGTTGAACACCGGGGAGCTGTTTTTT
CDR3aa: CASSLGGRLNTGELFF

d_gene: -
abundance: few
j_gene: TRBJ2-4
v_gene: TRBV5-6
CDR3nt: TGTGCCAGCAGCCCCTGGCCGGCCAAAAACATTCAGTACTTC
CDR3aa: CASSPWPAKNIQYF

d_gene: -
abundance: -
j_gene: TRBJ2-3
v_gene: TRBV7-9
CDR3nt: TGTGCCAGCAGCTACCCTTCCCAGCGCTCCGAGGATACGCAGTATTTT
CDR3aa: CASSYPSQRSEDTQYF

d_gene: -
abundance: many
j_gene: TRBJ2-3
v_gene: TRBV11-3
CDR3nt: TGTGCCAGCAGCCCCGGAGCATCGGTCTATACGCAGTATTTT
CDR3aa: CASSPGASVYTQYF

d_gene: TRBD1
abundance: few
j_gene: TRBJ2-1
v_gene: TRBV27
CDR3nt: TGTGCCAGCAGTGGGGACAGGGCAAGCAATGAGCAGTTCTTC
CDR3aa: CASSGDRASNEQFF

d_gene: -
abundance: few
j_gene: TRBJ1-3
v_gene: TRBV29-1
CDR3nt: TGCAGCGTTGAAATAGGAAACACCATATATTTT
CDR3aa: CSVEIGNTIYF

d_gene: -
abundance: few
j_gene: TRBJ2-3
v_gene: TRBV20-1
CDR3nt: TGCAGTGCTAGAGAAAACAACAGGGTGGTGAGCACAGATACGCAGTATTTT
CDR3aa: CSARENNRVVSTDTQYF

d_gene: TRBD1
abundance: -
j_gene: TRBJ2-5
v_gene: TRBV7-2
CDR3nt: TGTGCCAGCAGCCGATGGACAGGGGGAGAGACCCAGTACTTC
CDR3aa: CASSRWTGGETQYF

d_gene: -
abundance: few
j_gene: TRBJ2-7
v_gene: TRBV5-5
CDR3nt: TGTGCCAGCAGCCGATGGACGGGGAGTTACGAGCAGTACTTC
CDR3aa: CASSRWTGSYEQYF

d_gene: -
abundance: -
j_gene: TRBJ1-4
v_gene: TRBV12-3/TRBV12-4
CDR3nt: TGTGCCAGCACCCAGACGGGCATAGAAAAACTGTTTTTT
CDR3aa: CASTQTGIEKLFF